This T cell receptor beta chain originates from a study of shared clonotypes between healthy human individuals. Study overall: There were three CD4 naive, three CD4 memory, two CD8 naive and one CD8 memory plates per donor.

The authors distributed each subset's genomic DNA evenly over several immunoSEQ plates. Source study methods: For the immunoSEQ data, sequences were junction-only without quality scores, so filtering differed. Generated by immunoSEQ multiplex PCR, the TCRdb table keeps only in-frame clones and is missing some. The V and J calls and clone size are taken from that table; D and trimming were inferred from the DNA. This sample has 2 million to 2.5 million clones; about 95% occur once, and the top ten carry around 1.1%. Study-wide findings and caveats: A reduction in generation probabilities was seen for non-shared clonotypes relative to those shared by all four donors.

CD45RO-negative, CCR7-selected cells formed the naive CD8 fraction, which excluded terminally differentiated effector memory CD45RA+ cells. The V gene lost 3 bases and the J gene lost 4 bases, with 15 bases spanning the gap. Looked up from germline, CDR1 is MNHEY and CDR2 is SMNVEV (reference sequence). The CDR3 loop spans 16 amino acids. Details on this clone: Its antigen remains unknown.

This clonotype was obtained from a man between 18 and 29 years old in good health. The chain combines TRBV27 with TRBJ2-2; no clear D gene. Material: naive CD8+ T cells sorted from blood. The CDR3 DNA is TGTGCCAGCAGTTTTTTGAGTCAGTCTTTCACCGGGGAGCTGTTTTTT. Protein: CASSFLSQSFTGELFF.